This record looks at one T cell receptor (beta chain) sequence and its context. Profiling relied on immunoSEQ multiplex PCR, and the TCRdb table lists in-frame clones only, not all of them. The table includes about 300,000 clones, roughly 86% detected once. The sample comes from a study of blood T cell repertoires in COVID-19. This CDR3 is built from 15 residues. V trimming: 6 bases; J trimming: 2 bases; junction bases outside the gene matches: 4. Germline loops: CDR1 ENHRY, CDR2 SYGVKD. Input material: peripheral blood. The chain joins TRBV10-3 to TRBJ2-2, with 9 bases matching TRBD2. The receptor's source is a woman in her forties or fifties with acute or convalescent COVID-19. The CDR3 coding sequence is TGTGCCATCAGGGAGGGACTAGCCAACACCGGGGAGCTGTTTTTT. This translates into CAIREGLANTGELFF.